What follows is one T cell receptor (beta chain) and its context. Unmatched junction bases numbered 3, after V lost 0 bases and J lost 6 bases. Germline V gene lookup returns CDR1 SGDLS and CDR2 YYNGEE. CDR3 length: 14 residues. The sample belongs to a study of blood T cell repertoires in COVID-19. Profiling relied on immunoSEQ multiplex PCR, and the TCRdb table lists in-frame clones only, not all of them. This table has approximately 150,000 clones, around four fifths appearing once. Sequenced: peripheral blood. V usage is TRBV9 and J usage is TRBJ2-1, with 7 nucleotides matching TRBD2. The TCR sequence derives from a woman aged 80 or over with acute or convalescent COVID-19. DNA of the CDR3: TGTGCCAGCAGCGTAGAGGGAGGGAGCAATGAGCAGTTCTTC. Its protein is CASSVEGGSNEQFF.